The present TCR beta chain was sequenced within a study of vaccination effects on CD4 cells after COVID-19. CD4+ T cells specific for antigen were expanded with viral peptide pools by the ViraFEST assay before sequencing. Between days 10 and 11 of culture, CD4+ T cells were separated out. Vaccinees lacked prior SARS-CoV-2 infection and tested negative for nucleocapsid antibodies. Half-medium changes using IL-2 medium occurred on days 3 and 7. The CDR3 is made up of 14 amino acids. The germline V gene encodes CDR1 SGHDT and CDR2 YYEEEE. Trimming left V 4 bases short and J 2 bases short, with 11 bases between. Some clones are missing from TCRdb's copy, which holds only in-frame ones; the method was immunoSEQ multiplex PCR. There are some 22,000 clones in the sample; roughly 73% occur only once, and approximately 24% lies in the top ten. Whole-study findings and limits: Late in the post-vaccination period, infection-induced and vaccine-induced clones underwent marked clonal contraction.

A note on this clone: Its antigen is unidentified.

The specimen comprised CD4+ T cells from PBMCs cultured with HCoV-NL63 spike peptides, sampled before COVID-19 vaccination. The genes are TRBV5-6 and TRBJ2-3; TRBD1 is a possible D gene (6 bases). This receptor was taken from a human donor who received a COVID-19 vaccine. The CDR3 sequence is CASSPGHYTDTQYF. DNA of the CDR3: TGTGCCAGCAGCCCGGGACACTACACAGATACGCAGTATTTT.